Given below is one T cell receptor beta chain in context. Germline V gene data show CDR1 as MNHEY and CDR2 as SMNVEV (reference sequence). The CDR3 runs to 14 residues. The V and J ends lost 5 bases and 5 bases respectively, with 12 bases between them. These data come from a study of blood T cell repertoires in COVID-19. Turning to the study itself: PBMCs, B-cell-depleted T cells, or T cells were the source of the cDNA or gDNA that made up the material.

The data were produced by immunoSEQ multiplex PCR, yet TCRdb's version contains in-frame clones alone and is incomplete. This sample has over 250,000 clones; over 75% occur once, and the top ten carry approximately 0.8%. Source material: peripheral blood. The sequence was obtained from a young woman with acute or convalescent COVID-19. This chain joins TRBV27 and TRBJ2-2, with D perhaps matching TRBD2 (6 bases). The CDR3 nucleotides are TGTGCCAGCAGTCCGGGAGTTGGTACCGGGGAGCTGTTTTTT. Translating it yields CASSPGVGTGELFF.